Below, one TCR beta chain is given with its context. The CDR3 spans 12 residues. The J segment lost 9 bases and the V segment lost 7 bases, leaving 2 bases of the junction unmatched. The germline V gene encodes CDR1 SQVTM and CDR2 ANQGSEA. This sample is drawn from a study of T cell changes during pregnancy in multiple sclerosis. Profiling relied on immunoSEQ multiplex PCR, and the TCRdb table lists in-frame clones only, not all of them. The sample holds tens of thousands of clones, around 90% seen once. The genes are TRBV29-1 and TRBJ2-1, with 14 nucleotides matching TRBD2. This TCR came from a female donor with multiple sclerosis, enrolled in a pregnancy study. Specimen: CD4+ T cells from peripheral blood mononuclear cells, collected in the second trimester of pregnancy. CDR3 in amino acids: CSGLAGGTEQFF. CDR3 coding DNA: TGCAGCGGACTAGCGGGAGGGACTGAGCAGTTCTTC.